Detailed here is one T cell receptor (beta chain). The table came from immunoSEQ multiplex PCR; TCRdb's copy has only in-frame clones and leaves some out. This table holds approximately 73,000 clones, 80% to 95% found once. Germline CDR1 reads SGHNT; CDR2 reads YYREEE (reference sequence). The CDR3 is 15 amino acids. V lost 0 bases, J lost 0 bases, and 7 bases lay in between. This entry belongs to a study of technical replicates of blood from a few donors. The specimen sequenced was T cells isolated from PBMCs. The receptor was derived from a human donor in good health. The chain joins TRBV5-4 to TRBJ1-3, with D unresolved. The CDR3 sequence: CASSLERSSGNTIYF. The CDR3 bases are TGTGCCAGCAGCTTGGAGAGGAGCTCTGGAAACACCATATATTTT.